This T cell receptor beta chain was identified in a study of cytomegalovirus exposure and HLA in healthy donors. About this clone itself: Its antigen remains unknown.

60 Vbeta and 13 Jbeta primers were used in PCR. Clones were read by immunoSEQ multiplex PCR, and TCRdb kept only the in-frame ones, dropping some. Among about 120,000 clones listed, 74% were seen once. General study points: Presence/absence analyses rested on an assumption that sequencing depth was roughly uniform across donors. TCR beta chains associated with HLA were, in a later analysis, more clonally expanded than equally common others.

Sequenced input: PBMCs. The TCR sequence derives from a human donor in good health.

The CDR3 spells CASSFGKGAAATNEKLFF. CDR3 sequence (DNA): TGTGCCAGCAGCTTTGGCAAGGGGGCGGCTGCAACTAATGAAAAACTGTTTTTT. This rearrangement joins TRBV7-9 to TRBJ1-4; 7 bases align to TRBD1. Germline CDR1 and CDR2: SEHNR and FQNEAQ (reference sequence). There are 18 residues in the CDR3. Trimming at V came to 3 bases and at J to 0 bases, leaving 10 bases not matched to a gene.